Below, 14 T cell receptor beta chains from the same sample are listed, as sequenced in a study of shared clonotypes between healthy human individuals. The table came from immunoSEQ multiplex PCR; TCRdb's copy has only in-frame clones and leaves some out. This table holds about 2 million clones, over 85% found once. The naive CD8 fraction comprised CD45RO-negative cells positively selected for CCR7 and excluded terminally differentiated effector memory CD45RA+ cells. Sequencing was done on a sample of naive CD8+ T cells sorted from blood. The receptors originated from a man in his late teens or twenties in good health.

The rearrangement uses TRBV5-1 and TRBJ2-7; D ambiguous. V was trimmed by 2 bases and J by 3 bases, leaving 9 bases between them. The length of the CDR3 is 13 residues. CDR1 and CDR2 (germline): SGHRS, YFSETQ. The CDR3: CASSFEQFYEQYF. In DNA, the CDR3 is TGCGCCAGCAGCTTTGAACAGTTCTACGAGCAGTACTTC.

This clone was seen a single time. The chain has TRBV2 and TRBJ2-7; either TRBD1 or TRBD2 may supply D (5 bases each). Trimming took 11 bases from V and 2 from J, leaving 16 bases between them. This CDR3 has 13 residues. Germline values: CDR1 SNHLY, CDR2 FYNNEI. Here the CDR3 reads CALGELVPYEQYF. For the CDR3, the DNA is TGTGCCCTAGGGGAACTAGTGCCCTACGAGCAGTACTTC.

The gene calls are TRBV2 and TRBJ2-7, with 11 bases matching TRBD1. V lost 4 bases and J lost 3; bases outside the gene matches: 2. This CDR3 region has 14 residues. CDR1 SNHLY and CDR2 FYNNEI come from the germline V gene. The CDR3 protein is CASSVGTGGYEQYF. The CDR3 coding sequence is TGTGCCAGCAGTGTAGGGACAGGGGGCTACGAGCAGTACTTC.

CDR3 loop: CASSLTGHNEQFF. The CDR3 region has the DNA TGTGCCAGCAGTTTGACAGGTCACAATGAGCAGTTCTTC. The chain combines TRBV6-5 with TRBJ2-1; D may be TRBD1 (6 bases). The CDR3 is 13 residues long. Trimming took off 4 bases at V and 5 bases at J, with 9 bases between the two ends. Germline lookup yields CDR1 MNHEY and CDR2 SVGAGI.

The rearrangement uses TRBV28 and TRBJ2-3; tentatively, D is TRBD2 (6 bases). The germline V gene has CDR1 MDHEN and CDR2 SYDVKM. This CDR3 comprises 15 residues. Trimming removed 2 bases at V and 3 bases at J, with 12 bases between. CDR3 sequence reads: CASSLGGVSTDTQYF. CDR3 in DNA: TGTGCCAGCAGTTTAGGCGGGGTCTCTACAGATACGCAGTATTTT.

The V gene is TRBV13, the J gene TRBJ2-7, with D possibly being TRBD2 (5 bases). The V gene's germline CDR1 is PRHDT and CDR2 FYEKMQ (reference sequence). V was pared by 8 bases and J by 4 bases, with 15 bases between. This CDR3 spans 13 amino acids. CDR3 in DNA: TGTGCCAGCGCGGCGGGCCCTTCATACGAGCAGTACTTC. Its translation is CASAAGPSYEQYF.

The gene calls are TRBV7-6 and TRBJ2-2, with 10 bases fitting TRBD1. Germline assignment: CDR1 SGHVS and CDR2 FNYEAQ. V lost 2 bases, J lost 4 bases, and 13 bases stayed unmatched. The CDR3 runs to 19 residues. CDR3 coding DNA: TGTGCCAGCAGCTTATTGACAGGGGGCGTAACATTTGGCACCGGGGAGCTGTTTTTT. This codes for CASSLLTGGVTFGTGELFF.

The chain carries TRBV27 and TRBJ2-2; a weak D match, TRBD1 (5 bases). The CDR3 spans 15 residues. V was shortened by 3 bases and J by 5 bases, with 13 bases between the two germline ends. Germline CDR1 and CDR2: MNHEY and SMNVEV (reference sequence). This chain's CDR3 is CASSFVAGSTGELFF. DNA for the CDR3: TGTGCCAGCAGTTTCGTCGCAGGGTCGACCGGGGAGCTGTTTTTT.

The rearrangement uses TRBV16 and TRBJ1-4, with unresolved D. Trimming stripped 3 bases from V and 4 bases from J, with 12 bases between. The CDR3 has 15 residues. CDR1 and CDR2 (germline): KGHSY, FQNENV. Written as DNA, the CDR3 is TGTGCCAGCAGCCACGGAGGAGACTTTAATGAAAAACTGTTTTTT. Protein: CASSHGGDFNEKLFF. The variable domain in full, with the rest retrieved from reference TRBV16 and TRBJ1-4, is GEEVAQTPKHLVRGEGQKAKLYCAPIKGHSYVFWYQQVLKNEFKFLISFQNENVFDETGMPKERFSAKCLPNSPCSLEIQATKLEDSAVYFCASSHGGDFNEKLFFGSGTQLSVL.

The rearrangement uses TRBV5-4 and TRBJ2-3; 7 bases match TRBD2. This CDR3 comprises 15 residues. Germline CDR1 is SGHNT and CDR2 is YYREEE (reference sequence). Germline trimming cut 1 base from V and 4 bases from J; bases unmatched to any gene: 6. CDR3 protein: CASSLSGAGPDTQYF. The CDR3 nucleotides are TGTGCCAGCAGCTTGTCGGGAGCGGGACCAGATACGCAGTATTTT.

This chain's CDR3 is CASSYIMGIGYEQYF. In DNA, the CDR3 is TGCGCCAGCAGCTACATCATGGGGATCGGGTACGAGCAGTACTTC. The chain carries TRBV5-1 and TRBJ2-7; D remains ambiguous. The CDR3 is 15 amino acids. CDR1 and CDR2 from the germline V gene are SGHRS and YFSETQ. Trimming cost V 3 bases and J 4 bases, with 17 bases left between them.

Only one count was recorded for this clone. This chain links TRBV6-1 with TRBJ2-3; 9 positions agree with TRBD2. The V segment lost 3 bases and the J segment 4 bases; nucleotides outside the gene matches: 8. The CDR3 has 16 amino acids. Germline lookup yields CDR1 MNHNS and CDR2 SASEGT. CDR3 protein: CASSDRLAGFPDTQYF. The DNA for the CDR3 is TGTGCCAGCAGTGACCGGCTAGCGGGGTTCCCAGATACGCAGTATTTT.

CDR3 sequence reads: CASSGLAGAPDTQYF. CDR3 nucleotides: TGTGCCAGCAGTGGACTAGCGGGAGCTCCAGATACGCAGTATTTT. The chain uses TRBV6-6 and TRBJ2-3, with 13 positions matching TRBD2. With V trimmed by 5 bases and J by 4 bases, 3 bases remained unmatched. This CDR3 comprises 15 residues. CDR1 and CDR2 from the germline V gene are MNHNY and SVGAGI (reference sequence).

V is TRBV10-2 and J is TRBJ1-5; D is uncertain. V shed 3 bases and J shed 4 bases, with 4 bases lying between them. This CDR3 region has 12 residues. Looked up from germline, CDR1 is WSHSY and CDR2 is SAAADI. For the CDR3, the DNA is TGCGCCAGCAGTGACTGGAATCAGCCCCAGCATTTT. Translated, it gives CASSDWNQPQHF.